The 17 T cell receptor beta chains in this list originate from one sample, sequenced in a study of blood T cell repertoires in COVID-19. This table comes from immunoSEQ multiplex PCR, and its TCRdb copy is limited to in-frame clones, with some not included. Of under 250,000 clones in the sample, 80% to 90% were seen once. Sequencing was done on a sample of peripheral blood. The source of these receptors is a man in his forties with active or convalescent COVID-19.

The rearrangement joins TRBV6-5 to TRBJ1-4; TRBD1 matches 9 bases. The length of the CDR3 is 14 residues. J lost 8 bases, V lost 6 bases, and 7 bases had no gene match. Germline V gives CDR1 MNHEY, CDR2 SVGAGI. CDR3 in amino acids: CASSQRQGGEKLFF. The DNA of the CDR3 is TGTGCCAGCAGCCAAAGACAGGGGGGGGAAAAACTGTTTTTT.

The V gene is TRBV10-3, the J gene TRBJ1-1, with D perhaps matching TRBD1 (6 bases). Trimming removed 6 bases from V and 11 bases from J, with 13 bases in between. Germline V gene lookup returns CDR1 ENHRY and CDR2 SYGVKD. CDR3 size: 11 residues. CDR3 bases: TGTGCCATCAGAGGACAGTCATCGGCTTTCTTT. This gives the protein CAIRGQSSAFF.

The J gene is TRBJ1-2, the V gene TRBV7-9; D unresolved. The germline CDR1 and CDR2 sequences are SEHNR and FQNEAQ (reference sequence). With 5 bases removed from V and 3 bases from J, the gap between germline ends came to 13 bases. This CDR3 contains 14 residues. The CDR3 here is CASSLGEADYGYTF. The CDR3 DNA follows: TGTGCCAGCAGCCTTGGGGAGGCAGACTATGGCTACACCTTC.

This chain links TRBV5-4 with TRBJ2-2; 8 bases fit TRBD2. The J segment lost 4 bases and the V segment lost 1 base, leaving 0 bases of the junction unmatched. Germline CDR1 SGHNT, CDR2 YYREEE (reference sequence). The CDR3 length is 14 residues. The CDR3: CASSLTSGTGELFF. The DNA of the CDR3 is TGTGCCAGCAGCTTGACTAGCGGCACCGGGGAGCTGTTTTTT.

CDR3 loop: CASSIDLGPSVYSDTQYF. The CDR3 DNA sequence: TGTGCCAGTAGTATAGATCTCGGGCCTAGCGTTTATTCAGATACGCAGTATTTT. The V gene is TRBV19, the J gene TRBJ2-3; TRBD2 might be the D (6 bases). The germline V gene encodes CDR1 LNHDA and CDR2 SQIVND (reference sequence). The CDR3 contains 18 residues. The V and J ends lost 0 bases and 4 bases respectively, with 20 bases between them.

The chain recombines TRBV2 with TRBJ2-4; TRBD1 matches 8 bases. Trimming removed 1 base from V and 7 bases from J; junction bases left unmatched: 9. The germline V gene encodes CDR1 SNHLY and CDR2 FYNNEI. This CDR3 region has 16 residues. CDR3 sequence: CASSEGIGQGENIQYF. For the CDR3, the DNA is TGTGCCAGCAGTGAAGGAATTGGACAGGGTGAGAACATTCAGTACTTC.

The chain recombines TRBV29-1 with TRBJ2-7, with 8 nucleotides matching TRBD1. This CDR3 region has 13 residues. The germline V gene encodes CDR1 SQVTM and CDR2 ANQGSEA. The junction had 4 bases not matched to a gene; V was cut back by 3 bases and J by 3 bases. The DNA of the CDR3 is TGCAGCGTTGACGGACAGGGCAACTACGAGCAGTACTTC. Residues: CSVDGQGNYEQYF.

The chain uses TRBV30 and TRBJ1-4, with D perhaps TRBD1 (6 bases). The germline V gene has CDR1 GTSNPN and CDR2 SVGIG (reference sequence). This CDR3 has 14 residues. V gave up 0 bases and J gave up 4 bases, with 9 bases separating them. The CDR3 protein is CAWSVGGVNEKLFF. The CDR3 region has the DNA TGTGCCTGGAGTGTAGGGGGAGTTAATGAAAAACTGTTTTTT.

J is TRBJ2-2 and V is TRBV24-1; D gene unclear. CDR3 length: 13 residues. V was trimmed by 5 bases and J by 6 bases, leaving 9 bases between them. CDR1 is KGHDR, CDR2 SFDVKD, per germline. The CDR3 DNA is TGTGCCACCAGTGGAGGTTGGTCCGGGGAGCTGTTTTTT. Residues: CATSGGWSGELFF.

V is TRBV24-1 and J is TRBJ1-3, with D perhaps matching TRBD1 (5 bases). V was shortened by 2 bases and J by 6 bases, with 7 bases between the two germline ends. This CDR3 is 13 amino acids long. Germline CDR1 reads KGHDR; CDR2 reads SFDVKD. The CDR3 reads CATSDSGLNTIYF. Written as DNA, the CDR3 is TGTGCCACCAGTGATTCGGGACTAAACACCATATATTTT.

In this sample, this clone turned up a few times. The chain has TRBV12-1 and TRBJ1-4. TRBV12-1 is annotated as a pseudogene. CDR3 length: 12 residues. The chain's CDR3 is CASSFVSEKLFF. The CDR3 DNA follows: TGTGCCAGCAGCTTCGTTTCTGAAAAACTGTTTTTT.

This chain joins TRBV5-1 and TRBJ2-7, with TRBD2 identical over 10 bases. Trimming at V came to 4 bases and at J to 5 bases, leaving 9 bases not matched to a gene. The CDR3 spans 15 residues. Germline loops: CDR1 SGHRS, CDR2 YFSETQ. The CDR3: CASSPSLAGGHEQYF. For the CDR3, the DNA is TGCGCCAGCAGCCCTAGCTTAGCGGGAGGACACGAGCAGTACTTC.

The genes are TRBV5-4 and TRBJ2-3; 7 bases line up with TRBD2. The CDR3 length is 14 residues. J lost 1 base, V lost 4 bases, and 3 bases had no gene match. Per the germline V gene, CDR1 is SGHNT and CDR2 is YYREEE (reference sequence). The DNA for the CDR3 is TGTGCCAGCAGCCCCGCGGGGGGCACAGATACGCAGTATTTT. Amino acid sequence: CASSPAGGTDTQYF.

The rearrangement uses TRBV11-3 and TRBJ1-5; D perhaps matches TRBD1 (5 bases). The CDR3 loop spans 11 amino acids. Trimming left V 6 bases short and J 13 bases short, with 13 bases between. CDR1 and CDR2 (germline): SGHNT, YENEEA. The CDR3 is CASSAQGSQHF. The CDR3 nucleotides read TGTGCCAGCAGTGCGCAGGGTTCTCAGCATTTT.

CDR3 DNA sequence: TGCGCCAGCAGCCAAGGGGTGGCTGCGGATCAGCCCCAGCATTTT. Protein product: CASSQGVAADQPQHF. The chain uses TRBV4-1 and TRBJ1-5; no reliable D call. The CDR3 is 15 residues long. V was clipped by 1 base and J by 5 bases, with 12 bases between them. The V gene's germline CDR1 is MGHRA and CDR2 YSYEKL.

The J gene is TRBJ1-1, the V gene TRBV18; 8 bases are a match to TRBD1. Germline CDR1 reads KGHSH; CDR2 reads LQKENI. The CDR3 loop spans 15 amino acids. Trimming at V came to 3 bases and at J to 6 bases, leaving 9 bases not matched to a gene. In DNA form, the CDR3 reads TGTGCCAGCTCACCCCGGACAGGGCTGAAGTCTGAAGCTTTCTTT. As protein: CASSPRTGLKSEAFF.

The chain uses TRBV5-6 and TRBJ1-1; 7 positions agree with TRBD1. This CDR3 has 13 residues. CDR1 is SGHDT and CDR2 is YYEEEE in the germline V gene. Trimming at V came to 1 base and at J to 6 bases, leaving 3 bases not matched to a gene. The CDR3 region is CASSLTGAPEAFF. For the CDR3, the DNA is TGTGCCAGCAGCTTGACAGGGGCCCCTGAAGCTTTCTTT.